A single sample gave rise to the 21 T cell receptor beta chains below, sequenced in a study of blood T cell repertoires in COVID-19. Produced via immunoSEQ multiplex PCR; TCRdb's table is partial and in-frame only. The data contain 90,000 to 130,000 clones, 88% of them seen just once; the ten biggest clones take up 3.3%. The sequencing input was peripheral blood. The receptors originated from a woman between 45 and 65 years old with acute or convalescent COVID-19.

This sequence joins TRBV2 and TRBJ2-1; 7 bases fit TRBD2. Germline V gene sequence: CDR1 SNHLY, CDR2 FYNNEI. The CDR3 totals 13 residues. The CDR3 protein is CVYREEPYNEQFF. The CDR3, as DNA: TGTGTCTATCGGGAGGAACCCTACAATGAGCAGTTCTTC.

This chain uses TRBV7-6 with TRBJ2-3; TRBD1 aligns across 9 bases. Germline V lookup: CDR1 SGHVS, CDR2 FNYEAQ. With 8 bases clipped from V and 6 bases from J, the junction kept 12 bases outside the gene matches. CDR3 length equals 15 residues. The CDR3 reads CASGRQGGGLDTQYF. The CDR3 DNA follows: TGTGCCAGCGGCAGACAGGGGGGAGGGCTTGATACGCAGTATTTT.

The chain recombines TRBV6-2 or TRBV6-3 with TRBJ2-7; the match to TRBD1 covers 7 bases. V trimming: 7 bases; J trimming: 5 bases; junction bases outside the gene matches: 11. The germline CDR1 and CDR2 sequences are MNHEY and SVGEGT. This CDR3 is built from 14 residues. CDR3 nucleotide sequence: TGTGCCAGCACCCCAGGGGGACGGGTTGACGAGCAGTACTTC. It is translated as CASTPGGRVDEQYF.

The chain has TRBV6-1 and TRBJ2-7; D perhaps matches TRBD2 (5 bases). The CDR3 loop spans 14 amino acids. The germline CDR1 and CDR2 sequences are MNHNS and SASEGT. Trimming removed 2 bases at V and 3 bases at J, with 11 bases between. The CDR3 DNA sequence: TGTGCCAGCAGTGAACGGCGGGCCAGCTACGAGCAGTACTTC. Amino acids: CASSERRASYEQYF.

V gene TRBV5-6 combines with J gene TRBJ2-3; maybe TRBD2 (6 bases). The CDR3 consists of 15 residues. Germline values: CDR1 SGHDT, CDR2 YYEEEE. The V gene lost 5 bases and the J gene lost 0 bases, with 13 bases spanning the gap. CDR3 residues: CASSPTSGSTDTQYF. In DNA, the CDR3 is TGTGCCAGCAGTCCGACTAGTGGGAGCACAGATACGCAGTATTTT.

The chain uses TRBV6-5 and TRBJ1-1, with 7 bases aligning to TRBD1. The CDR3 runs to 13 residues. Germline CDR1 MNHEY, CDR2 SVGAGI. J was trimmed by 2 bases and V by 10 bases; bases with no gene match: 7. The CDR3 sequence: CAIARDSNTEAFF. As DNA, the CDR3 is TGTGCCATTGCCCGGGACAGCAACACTGAAGCTTTCTTT.

The chain joins TRBV7-2 to TRBJ1-6; D is undetermined. The ends were cut back, 2 bases at V and 14 bases at J, with 13 bases in the middle. There are 13 residues in the CDR3. CDR1 SGHTA and CDR2 FQGNSA come from the germline V gene. The CDR3 reads CASSLTPGFTLHF. The DNA for the CDR3 is TGTGCCAGCAGCTTAACCCCCGGTTTTACCCTCCACTTT.

This clone occurred once. The gene calls are TRBV5-1 and TRBJ2-7, with D perhaps TRBD1 (8 bases). Germline CDR1 and CDR2: SGHRS and YFSETQ. There are 14 residues in the CDR3. Trimming stripped 0 bases from V and 4 bases from J, with 11 bases between. Written as DNA, the CDR3 is TGCGCCAGCAGCTTGGTACAGGGGGGGTACGAGCAGTACTTC. Protein product: CASSLVQGGYEQYF.

The V call is TRBV4-1, the J call TRBJ1-3, with D perhaps matching TRBD1 (5 bases). Germline assignment: CDR1 MGHRA and CDR2 YSYEKL. This CDR3 region has 15 residues. V lost 4 bases, J lost 6 bases, and 16 bases lay in between. This CDR3 is CASSPLGGGENTIYF. The CDR3 region has the DNA TGCGCCAGCAGCCCCCTGGGGGGTGGAGAAAACACCATATATTTT.

This clone was counted a single time. The rearrangement links TRBV3-1 (or the pseudogene TRBV3-2) to TRBJ2-1, with D perhaps TRBD1 (6 bases). V lost 1 base and J lost 6, with 19 bases in between. Germline V CDR1 and CDR2: LGHDT, YNNKEL (reference sequence). The CDR3 covers 17 residues. The CDR3 region is CASSQVDQGLVVNEQFF. The CDR3 nucleotides read TGTGCCAGCAGCCAAGTTGACCAGGGGTTGGTCGTCAATGAGCAGTTCTTC.

This rearrangement joins TRBV7-9 to TRBJ1-2, with D possibly being TRBD1 (5 bases). Trimming cost V 5 bases and J 6 bases, with 16 bases left between them. The CDR3 contains 14 residues. CDR1 and CDR2 (germline): SEHNR, FQNEAQ (reference sequence). Here the CDR3 reads CASSRSDSWDGYTF. CDR3 sequence (DNA): TGTGCCAGCAGCCGCTCCGACAGCTGGGATGGCTACACCTTC.

The gene calls are TRBV6-5 and TRBJ2-7, with 13 bases identical to TRBD2. This CDR3 region has 14 residues. Germline loops: CDR1 MNHEY, CDR2 SVGAGI. Trimming at V came to 9 bases and at J to 6 bases, leaving 8 bases not matched to a gene. The DNA of the CDR3 is TGTGCCAGTTATTCGACTAGCGGGAGGATCGAGCAGTACTTC. It translates to CASYSTSGRIEQYF.

CDR3 nucleotides: TGCAGCGTTGCGCGCGGTCTACCGAACACTGAAGCTTTCTTT. Amino acids: CSVARGLPNTEAFF. The rearrangement links TRBV29-1 to TRBJ1-1; D is unresolved. V was cut by 4 bases and J by 1 base, with 13 bases left in between. CDR3 length: 14 amino acids. Germline V gives CDR1 SQVTM, CDR2 ANQGSEA.

Comment on this clone: The junction departs from the called germline gene at one end, perhaps through a read error. The rearrangement links TRBV11-1 to TRBJ2-7; 10 bases align to TRBD2. Germline V gene data show CDR1 as SGHAT and CDR2 as FQDESV (reference sequence). The CDR3 length is 14 residues. CDR3 DNA sequence: TGTGCCAGCAGCCTAGCGGGAGTGGTGTACGAGCAGTACTTC. It specifies CASSLAGVVYEQYF.

The chain employs TRBV10-1 and TRBJ1-1; D might be TRBD1 (6 bases). Germline CDR1 WNHNN, CDR2 SYGVQD (reference sequence). The CDR3 extends over 13 amino acids. Trimming removed 8 bases at V and 5 bases at J, with 15 bases between. CDR3 nucleotides: TGCGCCAGCTCCGAGGGGGTTCAAACTGAAGCTTTCTTT. Its translation: CASSEGVQTEAFF.

Only a few counts were recorded for this clone. The V and J genes are TRBV3-1 (or the pseudogene TRBV3-2) and TRBJ2-7; 13 bases are a match to TRBD2. This CDR3 has 16 residues. Germline loops: CDR1 LGHDT, CDR2 YNNKEL (reference sequence). Trimming cost V 1 base and J 7 bases; bases outside gene matches: 7. The CDR3 coding sequence is TGTGCCAGCAGCCAAGGCCCTCCGGGACTAGCGGGAGAGCAGTACTTC. Translated, it gives CASSQGPPGLAGEQYF.

This clone was detected only a few times. This rearrangement joins TRBV4-2 to TRBJ2-3; 13 bases agree with TRBD2. Germline V gene sequence: CDR1 LGHNA, CDR2 YNFKEQ. This CDR3 comprises 17 residues. Trimming removed 0 bases from V and 10 bases from J; junction bases left unmatched: 10. The CDR3 reads CASSQETGLAGRSAQYF. In DNA form, the CDR3 reads TGTGCCAGCAGCCAAGAAACGGGACTAGCGGGAAGATCAGCGCAGTATTTT.

This rearrangement joins TRBV7-8 to TRBJ1-2; D unresolved. The V end lost 6 bases, the J end lost 5 bases, and 22 bases lay between the germline ends. CDR3 length equals 16 residues. The germline V gene encodes CDR1 SGHVS and CDR2 FQNEAQ. This CDR3 is CASRPPADSSKYGYTF. In nucleotides, the CDR3 is TGTGCCAGCAGGCCCCCCGCGGACTCTTCAAAGTATGGCTACACCTTC.

Here the CDR3 DNA reads TGTGCCAGTAGTACGGCGGGACAGGGATCACCCCTCCACTTT. Its protein product is CASSTAGQGSPLHF. The chain combines TRBV19 with TRBJ1-6; 9 positions match TRBD1. Per germline, CDR1 LNHDA and CDR2 SQIVND (reference sequence). This CDR3 is built from 14 residues. V shed 4 bases and J 10 bases; nucleotides not matched to a gene: 5.

In its sample, this clone was seen once. This rearrangement joins TRBV4-2 to TRBJ2-3, with 12 bases identical to TRBD2. This CDR3 is 19 amino acids long. Germline assignment: CDR1 LGHNA and CDR2 YNFKEQ. V shed 4 bases and J 3 bases; nucleotides not matched to a gene: 14. The CDR3 DNA reads TGTGCCAGCAGCCTCCAGAGACTAGCGGGAGTCCCTCGGACAGATACGCAGTATTTT. Translated, it gives CASSLQRLAGVPRTDTQYF.

The V call is TRBV3-1 (or the pseudogene TRBV3-2), the J call TRBJ1-2; D gene unclear. Germline CDR1 LGHDT, CDR2 YNNKEL (reference sequence). The CDR3 consists of 15 residues. V lost 4 bases and J lost 8, with 20 bases in between. The CDR3 DNA reads TGTGCCAGCAGCCCCCTAGACGGACTCCCCTCAGGCTACACCTTC. As protein: CASSPLDGLPSGYTF.